The present TCR beta chain was sequenced within a study of CD8+CD57+ T cells in acquired aplastic anemia (dated by TCRdb to the late 2010s). With regard to the full study: DNA extracted from sorted CD4+ and CD8+ cells had a mean of approximately 3.5 ug, with a range of 0.2 to 27.4 ug.

The germline V gene (reference sequence) provides CDR1 LNHDA and CDR2 SQIVND. V is cut by 6 bases and J by 4 bases, and the space between the germline ends is 8 bases. Reading from cysteine to phenylalanine, the CDR3 counts 12 amino acids. Only the CDR3 portion is preserved as DNA: 36 bases, with reading frame beginning at the first base. TCR beta VDJ combination and CDR3 sequence profiling used genomic DNA as the template. An Illumina HiSeq 2000 was used for TCR repertoire sequencing. In the paper's pipeline: TRBV/TRBJ rearrangement plots, CDR3 size and DJ length profiles, and Simpson's diversity index were used to assess repertoires. The immunodominant clone was defined as the most abundant DNA sequence in deep sequencing data. CDR3 amino acid sequences were checked for sharing between subjects and were compared against published repertoires and the VDJdb database. Clones were called with MiXCR by TCRdb after fastp trimmed the public reads at Q25, and only in-frame beta chains were retained. Each record represents a unique CDR3 protein, reported with the most common genes and DNA among its rows. Clone size and V and J calls follow TCRdb, not the original study. Counted in this sample were 250,000 to 300,000 distinct CDR3 sequences; 45% to 65% of them appeared once. The ten largest make up 6.5% to 10% of the sample.

What the work shows at the level of the full study, not this receptor alone: Between patients and healthy controls, no significant difference in CD8+ Simpson's diversity was found (P=0.060). Over 25 CD8+ CDR3 sequences were found in both patients and controls but appeared to be highly expressed in patients and within the immunodominant clones of the patients.

As concerns this clonotype: This clone's antigen is unknown. No clone much larger than this one lies a single base away; base qualities are absent.

In this study, sorted CD4+ and CD8+ T cells from the blood of healthy subjects and of severe aplastic anemia patients had their TCR repertoires deep-sequenced. Ficoll-Paque density gradient centrifugation was used to isolate peripheral blood mononuclear cells. Before DNA extraction, CD4+ and CD8+ T cells were sorted with FACS or magnetic beads. The chain was built from TRBV19 and TRBJ2-3, with the D call tentatively TRBD1 or TRBD2, each fitting 6 bases. The specimen was sorted CD4+, CD8+, or CD8+CD57+ T cells (not recorded which) from PBMCs. This receptor was taken from a human donor with severe aplastic anemia or a healthy control (not recorded which). DNA sequence: TGTGCCAGTAGGGAGGGGGCAGATACGCAGTATTTT. Its protein is CASREGADTQYF.